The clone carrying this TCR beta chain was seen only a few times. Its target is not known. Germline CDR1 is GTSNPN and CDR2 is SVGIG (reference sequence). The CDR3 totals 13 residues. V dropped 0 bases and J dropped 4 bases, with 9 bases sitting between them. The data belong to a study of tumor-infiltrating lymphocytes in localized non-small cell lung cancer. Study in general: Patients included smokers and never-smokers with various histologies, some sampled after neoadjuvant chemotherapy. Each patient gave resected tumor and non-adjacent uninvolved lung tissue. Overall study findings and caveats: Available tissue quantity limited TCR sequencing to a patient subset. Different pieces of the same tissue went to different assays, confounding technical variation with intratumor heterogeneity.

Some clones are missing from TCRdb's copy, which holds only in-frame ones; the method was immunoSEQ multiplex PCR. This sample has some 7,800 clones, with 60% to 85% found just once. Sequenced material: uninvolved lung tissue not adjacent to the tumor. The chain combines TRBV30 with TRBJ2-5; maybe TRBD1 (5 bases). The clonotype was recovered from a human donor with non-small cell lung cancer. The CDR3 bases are TGTGCCTGGAGTGTTGTTAGGGGAGAGACCCAGTACTTC. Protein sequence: CAWSVVRGETQYF.